The 31 T cell receptor beta chains given below trace back to one sample, sequenced in a study of T cell repertoires in cytomegalovirus infection. Using its own MiXCR run on the reads, TCRdb lists one record per CDR3 protein. The sample contains about 830,000 distinct CDR3 sequences, roughly 33% of which appear only once. For these TCRs, the target antigens are not known. The sequences come from cultured CD8+ T cells from PBMCs, collected from culture after CMV antigen stimulation. These receptors were taken from a human donor in good health (CMV status not recorded). Some clones in this sample may be carry-over from other donors' samples.

This clonotype was detected only a few times. The chain employs TRBV19 and TRBJ1-5, with a tentative D call TRBD1 (6 bases). This CDR3 spans 14 amino acids. V shed 7 bases and J shed 7 bases, with 17 bases lying between them. CDR1 is LNHDA and CDR2 is SQIVND in the germline V gene (reference sequence). The CDR3 spells CASTNSLRGQPQHF. CDR3 DNA: TGTGCCAGTACCAACTCCCTCAGGGGACAGCCCCAGCATTTT. The full variable domain, rest sourced from reference TRBV19 and TRBJ1-5, is DGGITQSPKYLFRKEGQNVTLSCEQNLNHDAMYWYRQDPGQGLRLIYYSQIVNDFQKGDIAEGYSVSREKKESFPLTVTSAQKNPTAFYLCASTNSLRGQPQHFGDGTRLSIL.

This clonotype was detected a few times. J is TRBJ2-7 and V is TRBV2, with D uncertain. Germline V gene data show CDR1 as SNHLY and CDR2 as FYNNEI. This CDR3 region has 14 residues. The V gene lost 8 bases and the J gene lost 6 bases, with 20 bases spanning the gap. The CDR3: CASPSRAGPLEQYV. In DNA, the CDR3 is TGTGCCAGCCCATCAAGAGCCGGCCCCCTCGAGCAGTACGTC.

This clonotype was seen a handful of times. V usage is TRBV4-3 and J usage is TRBJ2-5; 11 bases are a match to TRBD2. V dropped 1 base and J dropped 4; count of bases not matched to a gene: 5. The CDR3 has 16 residues. Germline CDR1 LGHNA, CDR2 YSLEER. CDR3 in amino acids: CASSQALAGVLETQYF. The CDR3 nucleotides are TGCGCCAGCAGCCAAGCACTAGCGGGGGTACTAGAGACCCAGTACTTC.

This clonotype was picked up one time. V is TRBV2 and J is TRBJ1-6; maybe TRBD1 (6 bases). This CDR3 has 14 residues. Trimming cost V 4 bases and J 7 bases, with 11 bases left between them. Germline assignment: CDR1 SNHLY and CDR2 FYNNEI. The CDR3 sequence: CASSVGGQNSPLHF. For the CDR3, the DNA is TGTGCCAGCAGTGTGGGGGGGCAAAATTCACCCCTCCACTTT.

The chain is built from TRBV7-9 and TRBJ1-4, with D unresolved. Looked up from germline, CDR1 is SEHNR and CDR2 is FQNEAQ (reference sequence). Trimming shortened V by 5 bases and J by 8 bases, and 12 bases separated the two germline ends. This CDR3 spans 13 amino acids. DNA for the CDR3: TGTGCCAGCAGCCACGGGGTTTCCGAAAAACTGTTTTTT. Translation: CASSHGVSEKLFF. The full variable domain, rest sourced from reference TRBV7-9 and TRBJ1-4, is DTGVSQNPRHKITKRGQNVTFRCDPISEHNRLYWYRQTLGQGPEFLTYFQNEAQLEKSRLLSDRFSAERPKGSFSTLEIQRTEQGDSAMYLCASSHGVSEKLFFGSGTQLSVL.

The chain carries TRBV19 and TRBJ1-1; D is undetermined. Trimming left V 4 bases short and J 8 bases short, with 14 bases between. The germline V gene encodes CDR1 LNHDA and CDR2 SQIVND (reference sequence). There are 13 residues in the CDR3. The DNA for the CDR3 is TGTGCCAGTAGTAACCCCCCCAGCCCAGAAGCTTTCTTT. It is translated as CASSNPPSPEAFF.

This rearrangement joins TRBV10-3 to TRBJ2-5; D might be TRBD2 (6 bases). This CDR3 region has 14 residues. The V gene lost 10 bases and the J gene lost 0 bases, with 15 bases spanning the gap. The germline V gene encodes CDR1 ENHRY and CDR2 SYGVKD. The CDR3 protein is CATQGRRDQETQYF. In DNA form, the CDR3 reads TGTGCCACCCAAGGACGGAGGGACCAAGAGACCCAGTACTTC.

This clonotype was seen at least ten times. The rearrangement uses TRBV7-2 and TRBJ2-2; 9 bases align to TRBD2. V shed 1 base and J 6 bases; nucleotides not matched to a gene: 6. Germline V gene data show CDR1 as SGHTA and CDR2 as FQGNSA. CDR3 length: 16 residues. The DNA of the CDR3 is TGTGCCAGCAGCTTAGACGGCGGGGGGGCCTCCGGGGAGCTGTTTTTT. Amino acids: CASSLDGGGASGELFF.

The V gene is TRBV2, the J gene TRBJ2-2, with D hard to call. The CDR3 consists of 15 residues. V was cut by 4 bases and J by 3 bases, with 12 bases left in between. Germline V lookup: CDR1 SNHLY, CDR2 FYNNEI. CDR3 nucleotide sequence: TGTGCCAGCAGTGGGTCAGGTTGGGACACCGGGGAGCTGTTTTTT. Its protein product is CASSGSGWDTGELFF.

The rearrangement uses TRBV6-5 and TRBJ1-1; maybe TRBD1 (6 bases). V dropped 2 bases and J dropped 5 bases, with 12 bases sitting between them. Looked up from germline, CDR1 is MNHEY and CDR2 is SVGAGI. This CDR3 has 14 amino acids. CDR3 protein: CASSYNSGETEAFF. CDR3 coding DNA: TGTGCCAGCAGTTACAATTCAGGGGAGACTGAAGCTTTCTTT.

The J gene is TRBJ2-7, the V gene TRBV7-8; D is unresolved. The CDR3 contains 15 residues. Germline V lookup: CDR1 SGHVS, CDR2 FQNEAQ. With 1 base removed from V and 0 bases from J, the gap between germline ends came to 10 bases. The CDR3: CASSLEAFNSYEQYV. The CDR3 nucleotides read TGTGCCAGCAGCTTAGAGGCCTTCAACTCCTACGAGCAGTACGTC.

This clonotype occurred a few times. The rearrangement joins TRBV6-5 to TRBJ2-3; D is ambiguous. The germline V and J ends were trimmed by 2 bases and 1 base, with 10 bases remaining between them. The CDR3 length is 15 residues. The germline V gene has CDR1 MNHEY and CDR2 SVGAGI. CDR3 protein: CASSYVGFGTDTQYF. CDR3 coding DNA: TGTGCCAGCAGTTACGTGGGGTTTGGCACAGATACGCAGTATTTT.

This clonotype has a handful of counts. This chain links TRBV7-9 with TRBJ1-2, with 7 bases identical to TRBD1. The CDR3 is 14 residues long. Trimming at V came to 4 bases and at J to 4 bases, leaving 6 bases not matched to a gene. CDR1 is SEHNR, CDR2 FQNEAQ, per germline (reference sequence). The CDR3 coding sequence is TGTGCCAGCAGCTACCCCGGGACAGCCTATGGCTACACCTTC. As protein: CASSYPGTAYGYTF.

This clonotype showed up just a few times. The chain employs TRBV6-5 and TRBJ2-6, with D uncertain. The CDR3 is made up of 16 amino acids. Trimming took off 0 bases at V and 0 bases at J, with 6 bases between the two ends. In germline, CDR1 is MNHEY, CDR2 SVGAGI. CDR3 sequence (DNA): TGTGCCAGCAGTTACTCGAGCCCCTCTGGGGCCAACGTCCTGACTTTC. It specifies CASSYSSPSGANVLTF.

This clonotype has only a few counts. This chain joins TRBV24-1 and TRBJ2-1; 12 bases agree with TRBD2. This CDR3 is 17 amino acids long. The ends lost 0 bases at V and 8 bases at J; junction bases unmatched: 7. Germline assignment: CDR1 KGHDR and CDR2 SFDVKD. This chain's CDR3 is CATSDLNLAGGIDEQFF. The CDR3 nucleotides are TGTGCCACCAGTGATTTGAACCTAGCGGGGGGGATCGATGAGCAGTTCTTC.

This chain joins TRBV3-1 and TRBJ1-2; D is undetermined. This CDR3 has 13 residues. Germline V gives CDR1 LGHDT, CDR2 YNNKEL (reference sequence). The V end lost 5 bases, the J end lost 2 bases, and 9 bases lay between the germline ends. This chain's CDR3 is CASSVEWNYGYTF. The CDR3 nucleotides read TGTGCCAGCAGCGTCGAATGGAACTATGGCTACACCTTC. The entire variable domain, with the rest obtained from reference TRBV3-1 and TRBJ1-2, is as follows: DTAVSQTPKYLVTQMGNDKSIKCEQNLGHDTMYWYKQDSKKFLKIMFSYNNKELIINETVPNRFSPKSPDKAHLNLHINSLELGDSAVYFCASSVEWNYGYTFGSGTRLTVV.

This clonotype occurred a few times. The V call is TRBV28, the J call TRBJ2-1; no reliable D call. Trimming left V 2 bases short and J 7 bases short, with 12 bases between. CDR1 is MDHEN, CDR2 SYDVKM, per germline. The CDR3 is 14 residues long. The CDR3 sequence: CASSLRILGNEQFF. CDR3 bases: TGTGCCAGCAGTTTAAGAATCCTCGGAAATGAGCAGTTCTTC.

There are a few counts of this clonotype. This chain links TRBV4-1 with TRBJ1-1; D remains ambiguous. The CDR3 totals 17 residues. V was cut by 1 base and J by 0 bases, with 15 bases left in between. From germline, CDR1 is MGHRA and CDR2 YSYEKL. In nucleotides, the CDR3 is TGCGCCAGCAGCCAAGGAGAGACCGGTACCATGAACACTGAAGCTTTCTTT. Residues: CASSQGETGTMNTEAFF.

This clonotype was detected only a few times. The chain joins TRBV3-1 to TRBJ2-5; tentatively, D is TRBD1 or TRBD2 (6 bases each). Trimming removed 1 base from V and 5 bases from J, with 14 bases in between. CDR1 is LGHDT, CDR2 YNNKEL, per germline (reference sequence). CDR3 length equals 15 residues. The CDR3 loop reads CASSQGSRGLETQYF. Here the CDR3 DNA reads TGTGCCAGCAGCCAAGGATCTCGGGGGCTGGAGACCCAGTACTTC.

V usage is TRBV28 and J usage is TRBJ2-5, with 7 bases lining up with TRBD2. Trimming cost V 5 bases and J 4 bases; bases outside gene matches: 10. This CDR3 spans 15 amino acids. The germline V gene encodes CDR1 MDHEN and CDR2 SYDVKM. The CDR3 DNA is TGTGCCAGCAGTCCGCTCCCAGCGGGGCGAGAGACCCAGTACTTC. It encodes CASSPLPAGRETQYF.

The rearrangement links TRBV20-1 to TRBJ2-1, with D unresolved. CDR3 length: 14 residues. Germline V gene data show CDR1 as DFQATT and CDR2 as SNEGSKA (reference sequence). Trimming left V 0 bases short and J 7 bases short, with 13 bases between. The DNA for the CDR3 is TGCAGTGCTAGAGATTGGTTAGTGGGAAATGAGCAGTTCTTC. Its protein product is CSARDWLVGNEQFF.

This clonotype was seen at least ten times. The chain uses TRBV19 and TRBJ2-1; the D is unclear. CDR1 is LNHDA, CDR2 SQIVND, per germline (reference sequence). V lost 4 bases and J lost 3, with 10 bases in between. The CDR3 consists of 14 residues. The CDR3 protein is CASSTDNFYNEQFF. In DNA form, the CDR3 reads TGTGCCAGTAGTACTGATAATTTCTACAATGAGCAGTTCTTC.

This clonotype showed up just once. This chain uses TRBV7-4 with TRBJ2-7; unclear D gene. Trimming shortened V by 3 bases and J by 7 bases, and 16 bases separated the two germline ends. The germline V gene encodes CDR1 SGHVT and CDR2 SQSDAQ. The CDR3 is made up of 14 amino acids. CDR3 amino acids: CASSLQRMVSEQYF. In DNA form, the CDR3 reads TGTGCCAGCAGCTTGCAACGGATGGTTTCGGAGCAGTACTTC.

A word on this clonotype: This sequence may be a read error, since a much larger clone differs from it by one base. J is TRBJ2-1 and V is TRBV7-8; TRBD2 is a possible D gene (6 bases). Per germline, CDR1 SGHVS and CDR2 FQNEAQ. The CDR3 runs to 16 residues. The CDR3 region is CANSSGDAPPYNEQFF. The CDR3 DNA follows: TGTGCCAACAGCTCGGGGGACGCCCCCCCCTACAATGAGCAGTTCTTC.

The chain links TRBV20-1 to TRBJ2-1; 9 bases map to TRBD2. Trimming at V came to 1 base and at J to 6 bases, leaving 7 bases not matched to a gene. The CDR3 extends over 15 amino acids. Germline V gives CDR1 DFQATT, CDR2 SNEGSKA (reference sequence). The CDR3 spells CSARVYAGGGNEQFF. The CDR3 region has the DNA TGCAGTGCTAGAGTTTACGCGGGGGGGGGCAATGAGCAGTTCTTC.

This clonotype has a single count. The chain carries TRBV4-3 and TRBJ2-2; no reliable D call. Germline CDR1 and CDR2: LGHNA and YSLEER. V was trimmed by 1 base and J by 4 bases, leaving 7 bases between them. This CDR3 spans 14 amino acids. The CDR3: CASSQGRTTGELFF. The CDR3 DNA is TGCGCCAGCAGCCAAGGGCGGACCACCGGGGAGCTGTTTTTT.

The rearrangement joins TRBV5-4 to TRBJ1-2; no clear D. Germline V CDR1 and CDR2: SGHNT, YYREEE (reference sequence). This CDR3 contains 13 residues. The V gene lost 2 bases and the J gene lost 6 bases, with 11 bases spanning the gap. The CDR3: CASSFLGRNGYTF. In DNA, the CDR3 is TGTGCCAGCAGCTTCTTAGGGAGGAATGGCTACACCTTC.

This clonotype has only a few counts. The V call is TRBV24-1, the J call TRBJ2-2; 7 bases fit TRBD2. The CDR3 runs 15 residues. With 4 bases clipped from V and 6 bases from J, the junction kept 7 bases outside the gene matches. The germline CDR1 and CDR2 sequences are KGHDR and SFDVKD. CDR3 protein: CATSDRTSGPGELFF. The CDR3 DNA is TGTGCCACCAGTGACCGGACTAGTGGCCCCGGGGAGCTGTTTTTT.

The sample holds many counts of this clonotype. The chain joins TRBV29-1 to TRBJ1-2; D is unresolved. Trimming left V 7 bases short and J 6 bases short, with 15 bases between. Germline lookup yields CDR1 SQVTM and CDR2 ANQGSEA. The length of the CDR3 is 12 residues. CDR3 in amino acids: CSGSGWRDGYTF. The DNA of the CDR3 is TGCAGCGGGTCCGGTTGGAGGGATGGCTACACCTTC.

A note on this clonotype: A much larger clone lies a single base off, so this may be a read error. The chain couples TRBV7-6 to TRBJ1-5, with unresolved D. Trimming shortened V by 2 bases and J by 2 bases, and 13 bases separated the two germline ends. Per germline, CDR1 SGHVS and CDR2 FNYEAQ. CDR3 length equals 16 residues. CDR3 loop: CASSLRAEGGNQPQHF. CDR3 DNA sequence: TGTGCCAGCAGCTTAAGAGCCGAGGGTGGCAATCAGCCCCAGCATTTT.

Concerning this clonotype: One end of the junction varies from germline; a read error may be responsible. This sequence joins TRBV7-7 and TRBJ1-2; D remains ambiguous. Germline V gene data show CDR1 as SSHAT and CDR2 as FNYEAQ (reference sequence). The CDR3 extends over 12 amino acids. DNA of the CDR3: TGTGCTAGCAGCCCGAGTCTAGGAATCTTAAACTTC. This encodes CASSPSLGILNF.